The 9 T cell receptor beta chains below come from one sample, sequenced in a study of blood T cell repertoires in COVID-19 (dated by TCRdb to the early 2020s). Libraries were prepared through the immunoSEQ multiplex PCR assay. Held by TCRdb, this immuneACCESS table contains in-frame sequences only and omits some clones. Under half of the omission traces to an unresolved V gene where checked; the cause of the rest is unknown. This sample lists some 40,000 clones; approximately 90% were detected once. Approximately 2.4% of the sample is taken by the ten largest. Specimen: peripheral blood. All receptors come from a human donor in a cohort sampled during active COVID-19.

The chain links TRBV6-1 to TRBJ1-3; the D gene is possibly TRBD1 (6 bases). V was clipped by 2 bases and J by 3 bases, with 14 bases between them. Germline V gene lookup returns CDR1 MNHNS and CDR2 SASEGT. CDR3 length: 16 amino acids. This CDR3 is CASSEHRVDGGNTIYF. CDR3 sequence (DNA): TGTGCCAGCAGTGAACACAGGGTCGATGGTGGAAACACCATATATTTT.

Turning to this clone: At one of its ends the junction is not consistent with the germline gene, which may arise from a read error. The V call is TRBV2, the J call TRBJ2-1; 7 bases line up with TRBD1. This CDR3 has 12 residues. CDR1 and CDR2 from the germline V gene are SNHLY and FYNNEI. As DNA, the CDR3 is TGTGCCGGCAGCCGACAGGGCGATGAGCAGTTCTTC. Encoded protein: CAGSRQGDEQFF.

This clone has more than one count but fewer than ten. This chain links TRBV27 with TRBJ1-2; 8 nucleotides agree with TRBD1. The germline V gene has CDR1 MNHEY and CDR2 SMNVEV (reference sequence). The junction had 6 bases not matched to a gene; V was cut back by 4 bases and J by 5 bases. The CDR3 runs 14 residues. For the CDR3, the DNA is TGTGCCAGCAGTTACGCAGGGGGCGGTTATGGCTACACCTTC. It codes for CASSYAGGGYGYTF.

The chain couples TRBV4-2 to TRBJ2-1; 8 bases line up with TRBD2. Germline V gene data show CDR1 as LGHNA and CDR2 as YNFKEQ. The CDR3 is 20 amino acids. V dropped 0 bases and J dropped 0; count of bases not matched to a gene: 13. DNA for the CDR3: TGTGCCAGCAGCCAAGATATTGGCGGGGGGATGATAAGCTCCTACAATGAGCAGTTCTTC. Translation gives CASSQDIGGGMISSYNEQFF.

This clone was counted only a few times. V gene TRBV9 combines with J gene TRBJ2-5, with TRBD1 identical over 7 bases. Germline values: CDR1 SGDLS, CDR2 YYNGEE. The CDR3 sequence is 17 residues long. The V gene end was trimmed by 0 bases and the J gene end by 0 bases; junction bases not matched to a gene: 8. The CDR3 loop reads CASSVGEWTGYQETQYF. The DNA of the CDR3 is TGTGCCAGCAGCGTAGGAGAGTGGACAGGTTACCAAGAGACCCAGTACTTC.

The CDR3 DNA sequence: TGTGCCAGCAGCTTGTCAGGAAACACCATATATTTT. It yields the protein CASSLSGNTIYF. The genes are TRBV5-6 and TRBJ1-3; no firm D call. CDR1 is SGHDT, CDR2 YYEEEE, per germline. This CDR3 region has 12 residues. Trimming stripped 1 base from V and 4 bases from J, with 3 bases between.

This clone was seen a few times. The V gene is TRBV7-6, the J gene TRBJ1-3; D may be TRBD1 (5 bases). Trimming stripped 2 bases from V and 1 base from J, with 9 bases between. In germline, CDR1 is SGHVS, CDR2 FNYEAQ. The length of the CDR3 is 15 residues. CDR3 bases: TGTGCCAGCAGCTTAATGGGGGGTTCTGGAAACACCATATATTTT. Translation: CASSLMGGSGNTIYF.

This chain uses TRBV4-1 with TRBJ1-2; D remains ambiguous. The germline gives CDR1 MGHRA, CDR2 YSYEKL. CDR3 length equals 15 residues. With 3 bases removed from V and 1 base from J, the gap between germline ends came to 12 bases. CDR3 region: CASSHIATFNYGYTF. CDR3 coding DNA: TGCGCCAGCAGCCATATAGCGACATTTAACTATGGCTACACCTTC.

V gene TRBV4-1 combines with J gene TRBJ2-5; 8 nucleotides match TRBD1. The CDR3 has 16 residues. Unmatched junction bases numbered 11, after V lost 4 bases and J lost 4 bases. The germline gives CDR1 MGHRA, CDR2 YSYEKL. CDR3 bases: TGCGCCAGCAGCCCGATAGCAGGGGGCAAGGGAGAGACCCAGTACTTC. Amino acids: CASSPIAGGKGETQYF.